The 25 T cell receptor beta chains below come from one sample, sequenced in a study of neoadjuvant anti-PD-1 for oral cavity cancer (dated by TCRdb to the early 2020s). Library construction relied on the immunoSEQ multiplex PCR assay. TCRdb carries this immuneACCESS record with in-frame sequences only. Its versions omit some clonotypes, under half of them owing to an unresolved V gene in the studies checked, with the rest unexplained. The sample table contains about 14,000 clones; only one count was recorded for approximately 71% of them. The ten largest clones capture roughly 2.9% of the sample. The time point label corresponds to: before neoadjuvant nivolumab. Specimen: PBMCs, collected before nivolumab (anti-PD-1) treatment. These receptors all stem from a person aged 35 to 85 with oral cavity squamous cell carcinoma.

The chain combines TRBV2 with TRBJ2-5; D may be TRBD1 (6 bases). Trimming pared 10 bases from V and 1 base from J, leaving 13 bases between. This CDR3 has 13 residues. Per the germline V gene, CDR1 is SNHLY and CDR2 is FYNNEI. The CDR3 bases are TGTGCCACCACCCGGGACATCCAAGAGACCCAGTACTTC. Its protein is CATTRDIQETQYF.

The rearrangement links TRBV6-5 to TRBJ1-4, with TRBD1 as a possible D gene (6 bases). Germline CDR1 MNHEY, CDR2 SVGAGI. CDR3 length equals 12 residues. V lost 8 bases, J lost 10 bases, and 14 bases lay in between. The CDR3 is CASGVQGVKLFF. CDR3 bases: TGTGCCAGCGGAGTACAGGGAGTAAAACTGTTTTTT.

The chain links TRBV20-1 to TRBJ1-2; D is ambiguous. The CDR3 is 9 residues long. V was cut by 6 bases and J by 8 bases, with 7 bases left in between. CDR1 is DFQATT, CDR2 SNEGSKA, per germline (reference sequence). CDR3 nucleotides: TGCAGTGCCCGTCCCGGCTACACCTTC. This encodes CSARPGYTF.

The chain combines TRBV4-1 with TRBJ2-7, with D unresolved. With 5 bases removed from V and 2 bases from J, the gap between germline ends came to 19 bases. Germline V gene lookup returns CDR1 MGHRA and CDR2 YSYEKL. This CDR3 has 16 amino acids. CDR3 protein: CASSSHPRDAPYEQYF. In DNA form, the CDR3 reads TGCGCCAGCAGCTCTCACCCAAGAGACGCGCCCTACGAGCAGTACTTC.

The chain couples TRBV27 to TRBJ2-7; no firm D call. There are 13 residues in the CDR3. Germline V gene sequence: CDR1 MNHEY, CDR2 SMNVEV (reference sequence). Trimming cost V 3 bases and J 5 bases, with 11 bases left between them. CDR3 sequence: CASSFVARDEQYF. The CDR3 region has the DNA TGTGCCAGCAGTTTTGTGGCCCGGGACGAGCAGTACTTC.

This chain links TRBV5-1 with TRBJ1-5, with 7 bases matching TRBD1. The CDR3 spans 16 residues. The V gene end was trimmed by 0 bases and the J gene end by 7 bases; junction bases not matched to a gene: 10. Germline CDR1 SGHRS, CDR2 YFSETQ. The CDR3 is CASSLGDHQGGQPQHF. The CDR3 region has the DNA TGCGCCAGCAGCTTGGGGGATCATCAGGGGGGCCAGCCCCAGCATTTT.

The chain carries TRBV27 and TRBJ2-7; 7 bases match TRBD2. The V and J ends lost 5 bases and 3 bases, in that order; junction bases with no gene match: 4. The CDR3 contains 13 residues. Germline V gene sequence: CDR1 MNHEY, CDR2 SMNVEV (reference sequence). CDR3: CASSPWGGYEQYF. The CDR3 nucleotides read TGTGCCAGCAGTCCATGGGGGGGCTACGAGCAGTACTTC.

This clone was detected a few times. This sequence joins TRBV4-1 and TRBJ1-3, with 8 nucleotides matching TRBD1. Germline assignment: CDR1 MGHRA and CDR2 YSYEKL. The CDR3 spans 17 residues. The junction had 6 bases not matched to a gene; V was cut back by 0 bases and J by 2 bases. CDR3 region: CASSQEDRALPGNTIYF. CDR3 nucleotides: TGCGCCAGCAGCCAAGAGGACAGGGCGCTCCCTGGAAACACCATATATTTT.

This chain connects TRBV7-2 to TRBJ2-2; D gene unclear. In germline, CDR1 is SGHTA, CDR2 FQGNSA. V shed 1 base and J shed 4 bases, with 7 bases lying between them. This CDR3 has 14 residues. The CDR3 loop reads CASSLGTGTGELFF. The CDR3 DNA reads TGTGCCAGCAGCTTAGGGACGGGCACCGGGGAGCTGTTTTTT.

A single count supports this clone. This rearrangement joins TRBV29-1 to TRBJ2-1; no reliable D call. Trimming removed 2 bases at V and 4 bases at J, with 12 bases between. Germline V gene lookup returns CDR1 SQVTM and CDR2 ANQGSEA. The CDR3 length is 14 residues. CDR3 DNA: TGCAGCGTTGAATGGTTTATTCCTTACAATGAGCAGTTCTTC. Its protein is CSVEWFIPYNEQFF.

V usage is TRBV5-1 and J usage is TRBJ2-5, with TRBD2 as a possible D gene (6 bases). The germline gives CDR1 SGHRS, CDR2 YFSETQ. The CDR3 contains 14 residues. V lost 2 bases to trimming and J lost 1 base, with 9 bases between them. The CDR3 nucleotides are TGCGCCAGCAGCTTTAGCGGTGTCCAAGAGACCCAGTACTTC. Protein product: CASSFSGVQETQYF.

This clone came up once. The chain employs TRBV6-5 and TRBJ2-5; D perhaps matches TRBD2 (6 bases). The V and J ends lost 6 bases and 4 bases respectively, with 15 bases between them. The CDR3 has 14 amino acids. Germline CDR1 reads MNHEY; CDR2 reads SVGAGI. CDR3 sequence reads: CASRPLRRVETQYF. The CDR3 nucleotides are TGTGCCAGCAGACCACTGCGGAGGGTAGAGACCCAGTACTTC.

This rearrangement joins TRBV4-1 to TRBJ2-2; D may be TRBD1 (5 bases). V lost 1 base and J 0 bases, leaving 9 bases between the germline ends. This CDR3 has 16 residues. Germline V lookup: CDR1 MGHRA, CDR2 YSYEKL. This CDR3 reads CASSQGTIANTGELFF. The CDR3 region has the DNA TGCGCCAGCAGCCAAGGGACAATCGCGAACACCGGGGAGCTGTTTTTT.

This clone has a handful of counts. The V gene is TRBV19, the J gene TRBJ2-7; 8 nucleotides align to TRBD1. The germline gives CDR1 LNHDA, CDR2 SQIVND (reference sequence). The J segment lost 7 bases and the V segment lost 3 bases, leaving 8 bases of the junction unmatched. The CDR3 is 14 residues long. CDR3 nucleotides: TGTGCCAGTAGTATCGGGGGCAGGGGGCCTGAGCAGTACTTC. Translated, it gives CASSIGGRGPEQYF.

This clone was counted only a few times. The gene calls are TRBV5-1 and TRBJ2-3; the D gene is possibly TRBD2 (5 bases). V lost 2 bases and J lost 2, with 9 bases in between. CDR3 length: 14 amino acids. Germline CDR1 is SGHRS and CDR2 is YFSETQ. In DNA, the CDR3 is TGCGCCAGCAGCTTCCGGGGTAACACAGATACGCAGTATTTT. It codes for CASSFRGNTDTQYF.

This clone has a handful of counts. The chain is built from TRBV6-6 and TRBJ1-1; possible D gene TRBD1, 5 bases. V lost 7 bases and J lost 4, with 10 bases in between. The CDR3 loop spans 12 amino acids. The germline gives CDR1 MNHNY, CDR2 SVGAGI (reference sequence). In DNA form, the CDR3 reads TGTGCCAGCACCCCCGGGGGCACTGAAGCTTTCTTT. Translated: CASTPGGTEAFF.

The V gene is TRBV11-2, the J gene TRBJ2-7, with D hard to call. Trimming stripped 5 bases from V and 4 bases from J, with 15 bases between. The germline V gene has CDR1 SGHAT and CDR2 FQNNGV. CDR3 length: 14 amino acids. The CDR3 DNA sequence: TGTGCCAGCAGCCCCGCCTTCCGGGCTTACGAGCAGTACTTC. It specifies CASSPAFRAYEQYF.

The chain employs TRBV11-2 and TRBJ1-6, with D possibly TRBD1 on 6 matching bases. This CDR3 is built from 15 residues. V gave up 2 bases and J gave up 5 bases, with 10 bases separating them. Germline CDR1 SGHAT, CDR2 FQNNGV. The CDR3 DNA is TGTGCCAGCAGCTTAATGGGACACAATAATTCACCCCTCCACTTT. Translating it yields CASSLMGHNNSPLHF.

The rearrangement uses TRBV10-3 and TRBJ1-2; D might be TRBD1 (6 bases). The CDR3 consists of 14 residues. The V end lost 0 bases, the J end lost 4 bases, and 9 bases lay between the germline ends. Germline lookup yields CDR1 ENHRY and CDR2 SYGVKD. As DNA, the CDR3 is TGTGCCATCAGTGAGTCCGGGACACCCTATGGCTACACCTTC. Translated, it gives CAISESGTPYGYTF.

The chain has TRBV15 and TRBJ1-1, with D uncertain. The length of the CDR3 is 14 residues. V was pared by 6 bases and J by 6 bases, with 17 bases between. Germline CDR1 is LNHNV and CDR2 is YYDKDF (reference sequence). The CDR3 sequence is CATSPLGGVAEAFF. The DNA for the CDR3 is TGTGCCACCAGTCCCCTGGGCGGGGTGGCTGAAGCTTTCTTT.

This clone turned up a few times. This chain connects TRBV14 to TRBJ1-6; D is unresolved. Germline V gene lookup returns CDR1 SGHDN and CDR2 FVKESK. This CDR3 comprises 13 residues. Trimming pared 0 bases from V and 9 bases from J, leaving 6 bases between. The CDR3 reads CASSQDRRSPLHF. CDR3 sequence (DNA): TGTGCCAGCAGCCAAGATAGGCGTTCACCCCTCCACTTT.

The V gene is TRBV15, the J gene TRBJ2-6, with D tentatively TRBD1 (6 bases). Trimming took 7 bases from V and 0 from J, leaving 13 bases between them. The CDR3 is 16 residues long. Germline CDR1 is LNHNV and CDR2 is YYDKDF (reference sequence). CDR3 DNA sequence: TGTGCCACCAAGAGGGACACCCTCTCTGGGGCCAACGTCCTGACTTTC. It yields the protein CATKRDTLSGANVLTF.

J is TRBJ1-6 and V is TRBV19; D is undetermined. This CDR3 has 19 amino acids. Germline V CDR1 and CDR2: LNHDA, SQIVND (reference sequence). V was clipped by 4 bases and J by 0 bases, with 19 bases between them. CDR3 in DNA: TGTGCCAGTAGTACGACTTGGTTCGTAGCTAGCTCCTATAATTCACCCCTCCACTTT. Encoded protein: CASSTTWFVASSYNSPLHF.

This chain links TRBV9 with TRBJ2-7; tentative D call: TRBD2 (6 bases). The CDR3 has 13 amino acids. The germline V and J ends were trimmed by 4 bases and 2 bases, with 10 bases remaining between them. Germline-derived CDR1 and CDR2 are SGDLS and YYNGEE. The CDR3 coding sequence is TGTGCCAGCAGCCCCGGGGGAACCTACGAGCAGTACTTC. Its protein is CASSPGGTYEQYF. Complete variable domain (other parts from reference TRBV9 and TRBJ2-7): DSGVTQTPKHLITATGQRVTLRCSPRSGDLSVYWYQQSLDQGLQFLIQYYNGEERAKGNILERFSAQQFPDLHSELNLSSLELGDSALYFCASSPGGTYEQYFGPGTRLTVT.

The chain has TRBV6-5 and TRBJ1-3; D is unclear. Trimming stripped 8 bases from V and 1 base from J, with 15 bases between. The CDR3 totals 15 residues. Germline CDR1 and CDR2: MNHEY and SVGAGI. The CDR3 DNA is TGTGCCAGCCAACGGGGAGCCTCTTCTGGAAACACCATATATTTT. It translates to CASQRGASSGNTIYF.